What follows are 22 T cell receptor beta chains derived from one specimen sequenced in a study of blood T cells in healthy people across ages. Combining a sample-barcoded 5' primer with a J-beta primer mix, a second PCR ran for roughly 7 to 11 cycles. TCRdb used MiXCR to reprocess the 5' RACE reads, holding one entry per CDR3 protein. The table lists about 720,000 distinct CDR3 sequences, roughly 25% of them singletons. This same sample was also part of a study on T cells of mothers and their children.

The sequenced sample was blood. These receptors were obtained from a boy between 10 and 17 years old in good health.

The chain recombines TRBV20-1 with TRBJ1-2, with D possibly being TRBD1 (5 bases). Germline CDR1 DFQATT, CDR2 SNEGSKA (reference sequence). CDR3 length equals 12 residues. The V gene lost 5 bases and the J gene lost 3 bases, with 10 bases spanning the gap. The CDR3 protein is CSAPREDYGYTF. The CDR3 region has the DNA TGCAGTGCTCCCAGGGAAGACTATGGCTACACCTTC.

This clonotype was counted between two and nine times. The junction shows a germline mismatch at one end, possibly a read error. The rearrangement uses TRBV9 and TRBJ2-3, with 9 bases that match TRBD2. Germline V gene lookup returns CDR1 SGDLS and CDR2 YYNGEE. This CDR3 has 17 amino acids. CDR3 residues: CASSVVPSGANTDSQYF. The CDR3 nucleotides read TGTGCCAGCAGCGTAGTACCTAGCGGGGCCAACACAGATTCGCAGTATTTT.

This rearrangement joins TRBV29-1 to TRBJ2-1; possible D gene TRBD2, 6 bases. Germline V CDR1 and CDR2: SQVTM, ANQGSEA. The ends were cut back, 8 bases at V and 0 bases at J, with 17 bases in the middle. The CDR3 length is 15 residues. CDR3 coding DNA: TGCAGCACCCCTGGGAGGCTGTCCTCCTACAATGAGCAGTTCTTC. Translating gives CSTPGRLSSYNEQFF.

The rearrangement joins TRBV4-3 to TRBJ2-3; D gene unclear. Trimming took 0 bases from V and 2 from J, leaving 12 bases between them. The CDR3 extends over 16 amino acids. The germline V gene encodes CDR1 LGHNA and CDR2 YSLEER. The CDR3: CASSQEGAISTDTQYF. CDR3 coding DNA: TGCGCCAGCAGCCAAGAGGGCGCCATTTCCACAGATACGCAGTATTTT.

The CDR3 nucleotides are TGTGCCAGCAGCTTAGAGATTAGCGGGAGGTGGGCCGAGCAGTACTTC. Translation gives CASSLEISGRWAEQYF. The chain carries TRBV7-2 and TRBJ2-1, with 10 bases matching TRBD2. Matching the DNA end better, TRBJ2-7 makes the J call doubtful. Germline V gene data show CDR1 as SGHTA and CDR2 as FQGNSA. The CDR3 length is 16 residues.

This sequence joins TRBV28 and TRBJ2-5; 7 bases line up with TRBD1. The tail of the sequence fits TRBJ2-7 better, so the J call may be wrong. The germline gives CDR1 MDHEN, CDR2 SYDVKM. The CDR3 consists of 15 residues. The CDR3: CASETGTADSYEQYF. The CDR3 nucleotides are TGTGCCAGCGAAACCGGGACAGCCGACTCCTACGAGCAGTACTTC.

The V gene is TRBV5-5, the J gene TRBJ2-5; 9 bases align to TRBD1. With V trimmed by 3 bases and J by 4 bases, 7 bases remained unmatched. The CDR3 length is 15 residues. Germline values: CDR1 SGHKS, CDR2 YYEKEE (reference sequence). The CDR3 protein is CASSWGQGQGETQYF. CDR3 DNA: TGTGCCAGCAGCTGGGGACAGGGCCAAGGAGAGACCCAGTACTTC.

The chain couples TRBV14 to TRBJ1-4; 12 bases fit TRBD1. CDR1 is SGHDN and CDR2 is FVKESK in the germline V gene. Trimming took 4 bases from V and 2 from J; bases not matched to a gene: 5. This CDR3 spans 17 amino acids. CDR3 sequence: CASSPGTGGTTNEKLFF. The CDR3 nucleotides read TGTGCCAGCAGCCCCGGGACAGGGGGCACTACTAATGAAAAACTGTTTTTT. The full variable domain, rest sourced from reference TRBV14 and TRBJ1-4, is EAGVTQFPSHSVIEKGQTVTLRCDPISGHDNLYWYRRVMGKEIKFLLHFVKESKQDESGMPNNRFLAERTGGTYSTLKVQPAELEDSGVYFCASSPGTGGTTNEKLFFGSGTQLSVL.

CDR3 residues: CASSQPGGGDETQYF. The CDR3 coding sequence is TGTGCCAGCAGCCAACCTGGCGGGGGAGACGAGACCCAGTACTTC. The chain carries TRBV3-1 and TRBJ2-5, with 7 bases that match TRBD2. Trimming removed 2 bases from V and 5 bases from J; junction bases left unmatched: 8. CDR1 is LGHDT and CDR2 is YNNKEL in the germline V gene (reference sequence). The CDR3 is 15 residues long.

The chain uses TRBV6-2 or TRBV6-3 and TRBJ2-3; a possible D gene is TRBD1 (5 bases). The CDR3 extends over 14 amino acids. The germline V gene has CDR1 MNHEY and CDR2 SVGEGT. V lost 6 bases to trimming and J lost 1 base, with 11 bases between them. CDR3 loop: CASSEEGGTDTQYF. As DNA, the CDR3 is TGTGCCAGCAGCGAAGAAGGGGGCACAGATACGCAGTATTTT.

This sequence joins TRBV29-1 and TRBJ2-4, with D perhaps matching TRBD1 (6 bases). Trimming cost V 6 bases and J 11 bases, with 14 bases left between them. Germline V gene data show CDR1 as SQVTM and CDR2 as ANQGSEA. This CDR3 comprises 11 residues. The CDR3 sequence: CSVRTERFQYF. In nucleotides, the CDR3 is TGCAGCGTAAGGACAGAACGATTTCAGTACTTC.

The rearrangement joins TRBV9 to TRBJ1-1, with a tentative D call TRBD1 (5 bases). Trimming left V 7 bases short and J 2 bases short, with 12 bases between. Germline lookup yields CDR1 SGDLS and CDR2 YYNGEE. CDR3 length: 13 amino acids. This CDR3 reads CASVGTDNTEAFF. In DNA, the CDR3 is TGTGCCAGCGTAGGGACGGACAACACTGAAGCTTTCTTT.

About this clonotype itself: No DNA is shown, since the ends of the CDR3 on it are uncertain; the CDR3 is the one TCRdb lists. This chain joins TRBV9 and TRBJ2-7; the table calls TRBD1, which could not be checked here. The CDR3 sequence runs 14 residues, both termini included. From germline, CDR1 is SGDLS and CDR2 YYNGEE. The CDR3 is CASSVGQGAYEQDF.

In this sample, this clonotype turned up a few times. The rearrangement links TRBV6-2 or TRBV6-3 to TRBJ1-2; D uncertain. Between the trimmed V and J ends, which lost 2 bases and 8 bases, there was a span of 9 bases. Germline-derived CDR1 and CDR2 are MNHEY and SVGEGT. This CDR3 spans 12 amino acids. The CDR3 DNA reads TGTGCCAGCAGTTACGGTCTTGGAGGCTACACCTTC. The encoded protein is CASSYGLGGYTF.

This clonotype came up many times. This chain joins TRBV7-2 and TRBJ1-6; D call uncertain. Trimming left V 5 bases short and J 10 bases short, with 12 bases between. This CDR3 has 13 amino acids. In germline, CDR1 is SGHTA, CDR2 FQGNSA. CDR3 in amino acids: CASSAPTRSPLHF. The CDR3 DNA is TGTGCCAGCAGCGCCCCGACGCGCTCACCCCTCCACTTT. The variable domain in full, with the rest retrieved from reference TRBV7-2 and TRBJ1-6, is GAGVSQSPSNKVTEKGKDVELRCDPISGHTALYWYRQSLGQGLEFLIYFQGNSAPDKSGLPSDRFSAERTGGSVSTLTIQRTQQEDSAVYLCASSAPTRSPLHFGNGTRLTVT.

This clonotype was recorded many times. The J gene is TRBJ2-2, the V gene TRBV24-1; 8 bases are a match to TRBD1. The CDR3 has 16 residues. CDR1 is KGHDR and CDR2 is SFDVKD in the germline V gene. The ends lost 4 bases at V and 1 base at J; junction bases unmatched: 4. In DNA form, the CDR3 reads TGTGCCACCAGTGACCCCGGGACAGGGAACACCGGGGAGCTGTTTTTT. Its protein is CATSDPGTGNTGELFF.

Here the CDR3 reads CASSQDHMDAYGYTF. CDR3 DNA: TGCGCCAGCAGCCAAGATCACATGGACGCGTATGGCTACACCTTC. The chain couples TRBV4-3 to TRBJ1-2; no reliable D call. Germline CDR1 and CDR2: LGHNA and YSLEER. V lost 0 bases to trimming and J lost 5 bases, with 13 bases between them. The CDR3 runs 15 residues.

The chain couples TRBV5-1 to TRBJ2-5; D may correspond to TRBD1 or TRBD2 (6 bases each). This CDR3 region has 14 residues. Germline V lookup: CDR1 SGHRS, CDR2 YFSETQ. The V end was cut by 4 bases, the J end by 2 bases, with 12 bases between. This chain's CDR3 is CASSAGTPQETQYF. DNA for the CDR3: TGCGCCAGCAGCGCGGGGACACCGCAAGAGACCCAGTACTTC.

CDR3 DNA: TGTGCCAGCAGTGAAGGAACGCAGTATTTT. This encodes CASSEGTQYF. The chain is built from TRBV2 and TRBJ2-3; D gene unclear. The CDR3 extends over 10 amino acids. V gave up 1 base and J gave up 9 bases, with 2 bases separating them. Germline assignment: CDR1 SNHLY and CDR2 FYNNEI.

This clonotype was counted only a few times. The gene calls are TRBV4-3 and TRBJ2-5; D not resolved. TRBJ2-1 matches the DNA end more closely, so the J call is doubtful. The CDR3 loop spans 15 amino acids. In germline, CDR1 is LGHNA, CDR2 YSLEER. The CDR3 region is CASSQDRLPINEQFF. The CDR3 DNA reads TGCGCCAGCAGCCAAGATAGACTGCCTATCAATGAGCAGTTCTTC.

The chain links TRBV18 to TRBJ2-5, with D perhaps TRBD1 (6 bases). CDR1 and CDR2 from the germline V gene are KGHSH and LQKENI. This CDR3 has 16 amino acids. V was cut by 0 bases and J by 5 bases, with 16 bases left in between. CDR3 protein: CASSPPLGQGKETQYF. The CDR3 DNA reads TGTGCCAGCTCACCACCTTTGGGTCAGGGGAAGGAGACCCAGTACTTC.

This clonotype appeared a few times. The CDR3 is CASLVSLAGREQFF. The CDR3 DNA is TGTGCCAGCCTGGTCTCGCTAGCGGGGCGGGAGCAGTTCTTC. The chain uses TRBV28 and TRBJ2-1, with TRBD2 matching over 9 bases. Germline loops: CDR1 MDHEN, CDR2 SYDVKM. This CDR3 is built from 14 residues. The V segment lost 8 bases and the J segment 10 bases; nucleotides outside the gene matches: 12.